This T cell receptor beta chain was observed in a study of blood T cells in healthy people across ages. Regarding the study as a whole: In long-lived donors, naive CD4+ cell counts and diversity exceeded those of aged donors.

The donors, aged about 6 to 90, were healthy Caucasians from Russia. Together with a sample-barcoded 5' primer, a J-beta primer mix was included in a second PCR lasting about 7 to 11 cycles. Each TCR beta cDNA got a 12-nucleotide random molecular identifier. In TCRdb, the 5' RACE reads were re-called with MiXCR into one record per CDR3 protein. The sample has 750,000 to 950,000 distinct CDR3 sequences, about 53% seen once. Comments on this clonotype: Its specificity is unknown.

This CDR3 spans 18 amino acids. In germline, CDR1 is SGHTA, CDR2 FQGTGA. V was clipped by 3 bases and J by 4 bases; unmatched bases: 10. Sequencing was done on a sample of blood. The chain couples TRBV7-3 to TRBJ2-3; TRBD2 matches at 13 bases. This receptor was identified in an older man in good health. Here the CDR3 reads CASSLLTSGRASADTQYF. DNA of the CDR3: TGTGCCAGCAGCTTGCTCACTAGCGGGAGGGCATCGGCAGATACGCAGTATTTT.